The 7 T cell receptor beta chains below all came from one sample that was sequenced in a study of beta chain features in type 1 diabetes. Sequenced material consisted of expressed TCRB transcripts (all of the isolated RNA was reverse transcribed). Assay used: immunoSEQ multiplex PCR; TCRdb lists only in-frame clones, some missing. The profile shows hundreds of thousands of clones, 11% to 15% of them singletons. Sequencing was performed on naive CD4+ T cells from blood. The receptors were gathered from a woman between 35 and 50 years old in good health.

In its sample, this clone was seen a few times. V usage is TRBV6-5 and J usage is TRBJ2-5; TRBD2 aligns across 9 bases. Looked up from germline, CDR1 is MNHEY and CDR2 is SVGAGI. V shed 2 bases, J shed 7 bases, and the junction held 8 bases outside the gene matches. CDR3 length equals 15 residues. Written as DNA, the CDR3 is TGTGCCAGCAGTTACGGGGCTAGCGGGGTTGTGACCCAGTACTTC. It codes for CASSYGASGVVTQYF.

The CDR3: CASSLFGGKETQYF. The CDR3 nucleotides are TGCGCCAGCAGCTTGTTCGGGGGGAAAGAGACCCAGTACTTC. The V and J genes are TRBV5-1 and TRBJ2-5; TRBD2 matches 7 bases. J lost 3 bases, V lost 1 base, and 3 bases had no gene match. CDR3 size: 14 residues. Germline V gene data show CDR1 as SGHRS and CDR2 as YFSETQ.

The chain uses TRBV7-2 and TRBJ2-7; 12 nucleotides line up with TRBD2. V was clipped by 2 bases and J by 0 bases; unmatched bases: 8. Looked up from germline, CDR1 is SGHTA and CDR2 is FQGNSA. This CDR3 region has 18 residues. The CDR3 bases are TGTGCCAGCAGCTTAATTTCTCTAGCGGGGGGGAGCTCCTACGAGCAGTACTTC. Translation gives CASSLISLAGGSSYEQYF.

This clone was picked up a small number of times. The chain employs TRBV5-1 and TRBJ1-4, with D possibly being TRBD1 (5 bases). The CDR3 is 16 residues long. Germline V gene sequence: CDR1 SGHRS, CDR2 YFSETQ. V lost 0 bases to trimming and J lost 0 bases, with 9 bases between them. In DNA form, the CDR3 reads TGCGCCAGCAGCTTGGCCGAGACAGCAACTAATGAAAAACTGTTTTTT. Translated: CASSLAETATNEKLFF.

This clone was seen more than once but under ten times. The rearrangement joins TRBV12-2 to TRBJ1-6; the table's D call of TRBD1 was not tested on the DNA. TRBV12-2 is designated a pseudogene. This CDR3 spans 12 amino acids. The CDR3: CASRTGLSPLHF. DNA of the CDR3: TGTGCAAGTCGCACAGGTCTTTCACCCCTCCACTTT.

CDR3 coding DNA: TGTGCCAGCTCACCACCCCTCTGGAGTAGCGGGTGGGAAGAGACCCAGTACTTC. It is translated as CASSPPLWSSGWEETQYF. The rearrangement uses TRBV18 and TRBJ2-5; the match to TRBD2 covers 7 bases. The CDR3 spans 18 residues. V shed 0 bases and J 3 bases; nucleotides not matched to a gene: 13. The germline CDR1 and CDR2 sequences are KGHSH and LQKENI.

The chain combines TRBV5-1 with TRBJ1-6; D ambiguous. Trimming shortened V by 1 base and J by 5 bases, and 13 bases separated the two germline ends. The length of the CDR3 is 16 residues. Germline V gene data show CDR1 as SGHRS and CDR2 as YFSETQ. The CDR3 DNA is TGCGCCAGCAGCTTGACCCTACCCGGGGATAATTCACCCCTCCACTTT. Translated, it gives CASSLTLPGDNSPLHF.